The 23 T cell receptor beta chains reported below all come from one sample, sequenced in a study of identical twins. MiXCR, run by TCRdb on the 5' RACE reads, gives a single entry per CDR3 protein. The sample lists about 210,000 distinct CDR3 sequences, around 9.6% seen once, with over 4.5% in the top ten. The sequenced material came from memory (CD45RO+) T cells sorted from blood. Receptors originate from a woman younger than 30 in good health.

The sample holds a few counts of this clonotype. The chain employs TRBV7-3 and TRBJ2-2; D may correspond to TRBD1 or TRBD2 (6 bases each). CDR1 and CDR2 from the germline V gene are SGHTA and FQGTGA. This CDR3 has 15 residues. V gave up 3 bases and J gave up 3 bases, with 11 bases separating them. The CDR3 region is CASSFWRGDTGELFF. For the CDR3, the DNA is TGTGCCAGCAGCTTTTGGAGGGGGGACACCGGGGAGCTGTTTTTT.

This clonotype was detected many times. J is TRBJ1-1 and V is TRBV2, with D tentatively TRBD1 (6 bases). Germline V CDR1 and CDR2: SNHLY, FYNNEI. The CDR3 consists of 13 residues. The CDR3 DNA sequence: TGTGTCACAAAAACCGGGGGGCTTACTGAAGCTTTCTTT. It encodes CVTKTGGLTEAFF.

The rearrangement joins TRBV27 to TRBJ2-7; possibly TRBD1 or TRBD2 for D (6 bases each). CDR3 length: 16 residues. V lost 2 bases and J lost 4, with 18 bases in between. Germline assignment: CDR1 MNHEY and CDR2 SMNVEV (reference sequence). The CDR3 DNA follows: TGTGCCAGCAGTTTAATCGCCCCCAGGGGAGGATACGAGCAGTACTTC. Its translation is CASSLIAPRGGYEQYF.

This chain links TRBV6-1 with TRBJ1-1; possible D gene TRBD1, 5 bases. Trimming pared 7 bases from V and 3 bases from J, leaving 15 bases between. This CDR3 contains 14 residues. The germline V gene encodes CDR1 MNHNS and CDR2 SASEGT. As DNA, the CDR3 is TGTGCCAGCAAAGGCATCGGGGCTTACACTGAAGCTTTCTTT. Residues: CASKGIGAYTEAFF.

This chain joins TRBV20-1 and TRBJ2-5, with 7 bases matching TRBD2. V was clipped by 3 bases and J by 1 base; unmatched bases: 2. Per germline, CDR1 DFQATT and CDR2 SNEGSKA (reference sequence). The CDR3 loop spans 13 amino acids. DNA of the CDR3: TGCAGTGCTAGTCGACTAGCCCAAGAGACCCAGTACTTC. It specifies CSASRLAQETQYF.

This chain links TRBV18 with TRBJ2-7; maybe TRBD1 (5 bases). Germline V CDR1 and CDR2: KGHSH, LQKENI. CDR3 length equals 15 residues. The V and J ends lost 0 bases and 2 bases respectively, with 11 bases between them. CDR3: CASSPPDSATYEQYF. The CDR3 bases are TGTGCCAGCTCACCACCTGACAGCGCAACCTACGAGCAGTACTTC.

The chain links TRBV20-1 to TRBJ2-5; D uncertain. CDR1 and CDR2 (germline): DFQATT, SNEGSKA (reference sequence). CDR3 size: 12 residues. V was clipped by 6 bases and J by 5 bases, with 13 bases between them. Here the CDR3 DNA reads TGCAGTGCGCCAGTATCGGCGGAGACCCAGTACTTC. Translating gives CSAPVSAETQYF.

This clonotype was seen many times. This chain uses TRBV2 with TRBJ1-1; 9 bases fit TRBD1. CDR1 is SNHLY and CDR2 is FYNNEI in the germline V gene. The CDR3 is made up of 15 amino acids. Trimming cost V 1 base and J 8 bases; bases outside gene matches: 8. The CDR3 nucleotides are TGTGCCAGCAGTGAAGAAGCGGGACAGGGTAAAGAAGCTTTCTTT. It codes for CASSEEAGQGKEAFF.

The chain carries TRBV18 and TRBJ2-7, with D hard to call. Trimming cost V 5 bases and J 9 bases, with 14 bases left between them. The CDR3 is made up of 12 amino acids. In germline, CDR1 is KGHSH, CDR2 LQKENI. CDR3 residues: CASSYGPLGQYF. In DNA, the CDR3 is TGTGCCAGCTCATATGGGCCTCTAGGGCAGTACTTC.

This clonotype was seen only a few times. The chain couples TRBV3-1 to TRBJ2-5; 10 bases line up with TRBD2. CDR3 size: 17 residues. V trimming: 2 bases; J trimming: 2 bases; junction bases outside the gene matches: 8. Germline CDR1 is LGHDT and CDR2 is YNNKEL (reference sequence). The DNA for the CDR3 is TGTGCCAGCAGCCAATTTGGCACTAGCGGGGATCAAGAGACCCAGTACTTC. It translates to CASSQFGTSGDQETQYF.

This clonotype was picked up many times. The chain has TRBV6-4 and TRBJ1-1; D not certain. The CDR3 is 14 amino acids. V dropped 0 bases and J dropped 3 bases, with 8 bases sitting between them. Germline CDR1 reads MRHNA; CDR2 reads SNTAGT. CDR3 sequence: CASSDSGGDTEAFF. The CDR3, as DNA: TGTGCCAGCAGTGACTCAGGAGGCGACACTGAAGCTTTCTTT.

This clonotype was observed a few times. This chain links TRBV27 with TRBJ1-3, with D possibly matching TRBD1 (6 bases). The CDR3 totals 14 residues. V dropped 6 bases and J dropped 1 base, with 10 bases sitting between them. From germline, CDR1 is MNHEY and CDR2 SMNVEV (reference sequence). Here the CDR3 DNA reads TGTGCCAGCAGGCTCACAGGGTCTGGAAACACCATATATTTT. Translation: CASRLTGSGNTIYF.

This clonotype was seen more than once but under ten times. This chain links TRBV20-1 with TRBJ2-7; maybe TRBD2 (5 bases). Germline V gene sequence: CDR1 DFQATT, CDR2 SNEGSKA (reference sequence). The CDR3 covers 13 residues. Trimming pared 3 bases from V and 3 bases from J, leaving 12 bases between. The DNA of the CDR3 is TGCAGTGCTAGGGGTAGCGTGAACTACGAGCAGTACTTC. Its translation: CSARGSVNYEQYF.

This clonotype appeared many times. The chain recombines TRBV20-1 with TRBJ2-1; D tentatively fits TRBD1 or TRBD2 (6 bases each). V was pared by 3 bases and J by 6 bases, with 21 bases between. The CDR3 consists of 16 residues. Germline V gives CDR1 DFQATT, CDR2 SNEGSKA (reference sequence). Here the CDR3 DNA reads TGCAGTGCTAGGCTCACACTAGGGGGACTGGGCAATGAGCAGTTCTTC. This sequence encodes CSARLTLGGLGNEQFF.

This clonotype came up a few times. The chain couples TRBV20-1 to TRBJ2-2, with D hard to call. The CDR3 extends over 14 amino acids. The germline V gene has CDR1 DFQATT and CDR2 SNEGSKA (reference sequence). V lost 3 bases and J lost 1, with 9 bases in between. CDR3 DNA: TGCAGTGCTAGCAGCCCGGTGAACACCGGGGAGCTGTTTTTT. This translates into CSASSPVNTGELFF.

This clonotype appeared a few times. The V gene is TRBV10-3, the J gene TRBJ2-5, with 10 nucleotides matching TRBD2. The CDR3 length is 20 residues. V was clipped by 0 bases and J by 4 bases; unmatched bases: 17. CDR1 and CDR2 (germline): ENHRY, SYGVKD. Here the CDR3 reads CAISESPASGRVLNSETQYF. For the CDR3, the DNA is TGTGCCATCAGTGAGTCCCCGGCTAGCGGGAGAGTCCTAAATTCAGAGACCCAGTACTTC.

This clonotype appeared a few times. V gene TRBV7-6 combines with J gene TRBJ2-3; 9 positions agree with TRBD2. The CDR3 totals 15 residues. Trimming took 5 bases from V and 3 from J; bases not matched to a gene: 6. The germline V gene encodes CDR1 SGHVS and CDR2 FNYEAQ. The CDR3 protein is CASSDIAGETDTQYF. Here the CDR3 DNA reads TGTGCCAGCAGCGACATAGCGGGAGAAACAGATACGCAGTATTTT.

The chain has TRBV3-1 and TRBJ2-5, with D unresolved. V lost 1 base to trimming and J lost 7 bases, with 10 bases between them. CDR3 length equals 13 residues. Germline V gene data show CDR1 as LGHDT and CDR2 as YNNKEL (reference sequence). CDR3 nucleotides: TGTGCCAGCAGCCAAGTGAGCGTTGGGACCCAGTACTTC. The encoded protein is CASSQVSVGTQYF.

The chain links TRBV5-1 to TRBJ2-2, with D perhaps TRBD1 (7 bases). In germline, CDR1 is SGHRS, CDR2 YFSETQ. Trimming took off 4 bases at V and 3 bases at J, with 16 bases between the two ends. This CDR3 is built from 16 residues. In nucleotides, the CDR3 is TGCGCCAGCAGCCCTGACAGGGCGGGATACACCGGGGAGCTGTTTTTT. Translation: CASSPDRAGYTGELFF.

The chain recombines TRBV6-2 or TRBV6-3 with TRBJ2-1, with D possibly TRBD2 on 6 matching bases. The CDR3 spans 13 residues. CDR1 MNHEY and CDR2 SVGEGT come from the germline V gene. V was cut by 6 bases and J by 9 bases, with 15 bases left in between. In nucleotides, the CDR3 is TGTGCCAGCAGCCGGACAAGCGGGTTTGAGCAGTTCTTC. Translation: CASSRTSGFEQFF.

This chain uses TRBV20-1 with TRBJ2-1; 7 bases map to TRBD2. The germline V gene encodes CDR1 DFQATT and CDR2 SNEGSKA (reference sequence). The J segment lost 5 bases and the V segment lost 3 bases, leaving 7 bases of the junction unmatched. The CDR3 extends over 14 amino acids. The DNA for the CDR3 is TGCAGTGCTAGCACCCAGCGGGGCCACAATGAGCAGTTCTTC. Encoded protein: CSASTQRGHNEQFF.

The chain links TRBV6-1 to TRBJ2-1; D is unresolved. This CDR3 region has 14 residues. The germline V and J ends were trimmed by 8 bases and 4 bases, with 15 bases remaining between them. Germline assignment: CDR1 MNHNS and CDR2 SASEGT. The CDR3 region is CASLTSKGYNEQFF. The CDR3 nucleotides are TGTGCCAGCTTAACTTCAAAGGGATACAATGAGCAGTTCTTC.

In its sample, this clonotype was seen a few times. The CDR3 DNA sequence: TGTGCCAGCAGGCCGACAGGACCCGCCTACGAGCAGTACTTC. It encodes CASRPTGPAYEQYF. V gene TRBV12-3 or TRBV12-4 combines with J gene TRBJ2-7; TRBD1 is a possible D gene (6 bases). This CDR3 comprises 14 residues. The V end lost 6 bases, the J end lost 2 bases, and 14 bases lay between the germline ends.